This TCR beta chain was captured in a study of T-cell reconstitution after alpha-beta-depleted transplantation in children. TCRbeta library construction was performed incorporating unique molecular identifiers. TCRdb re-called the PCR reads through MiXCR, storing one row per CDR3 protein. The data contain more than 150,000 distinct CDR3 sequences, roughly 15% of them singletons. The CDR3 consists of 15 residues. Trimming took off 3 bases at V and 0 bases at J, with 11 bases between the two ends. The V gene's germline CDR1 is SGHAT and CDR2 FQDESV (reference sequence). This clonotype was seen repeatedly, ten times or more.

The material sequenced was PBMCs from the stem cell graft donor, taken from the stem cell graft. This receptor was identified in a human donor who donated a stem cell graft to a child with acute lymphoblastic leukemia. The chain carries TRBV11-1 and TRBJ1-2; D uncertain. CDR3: CASSFGRASNYGYTF. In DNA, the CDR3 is TGTGCCAGCAGCTTCGGAAGGGCCTCTAACTATGGCTACACCTTC.